This T cell receptor (beta chain) was identified during a study of T cells in Graves' hyperthyroidism and ophthalmopathy. Regions amplified from RNA transcripts were the TCR beta CDR3 regions. HTBI primers drove first-round RT-PCR of the TCR CDR3. TCRdb analysed the multiplex PCR reads with MiXCR anew, one entry per CDR3 protein. The sample lists 450,000 to 700,000 distinct CDR3 sequences; around 45% were seen once. Notes on this clonotype: What it binds is not known.

Germline lookup yields CDR1 MGHDK and CDR2 SYGVNS. The CDR3 is 15 residues long. V shed 0 bases and J shed 8 bases, with 11 bases lying between them. Study-wide results and limits: Stable hyperthyroidism was told apart from ophthalmopathy by a model built on 13 V-J features.

The sample was peripheral blood or thyroid tissue (not recorded which). This chain links TRBV25-1 with TRBJ1-6; D uncertain. The receptor comes from a woman aged 18 to 35 with Graves' hyperthyroidism. CDR3 protein: CASSEYGVVDSPLHF. The CDR3, as DNA: TGTGCCAGCAGTGAATATGGGGTGGTTGATTCACCCCTCCACTTT.